This T cell receptor (beta chain) was recorded in a study of naive and memory T cell subsets. The sample's treatment: skin biopsy from PPD injection site in Mantoux-positive individual. TCR cDNA received a 3' ligated oligonucleotide that carried a UMI. Individuals with a positive Mantoux test gave biopsies from PPD-injected skin. Unsorted total RNA, about 1 to 1,100 ng, was DNase treated before reverse transcription. Study-wide results and caveats: The RNA method is potentially sensitive to activation and differentiation changes.

Ligated cDNA underwent four rounds of PCR with nested alpha and beta constant region primers and SP2. Alpha and beta constant region primers primed reverse transcription for blood and skin samples. TCRdb reprocessed the UMI-ligation and nested PCR reads with MiXCR, giving one entry per CDR3 protein. Counted here are 20,000 to 25,000 distinct CDR3 sequences, 6% occurring once; the ten biggest clones make up over 5%. Looked up from germline, CDR1 is ENHRY and CDR2 is SYGVKD. V lost 3 bases and J lost 2; bases outside the gene matches: 1. The CDR3 has 13 residues. This clonotype has only a few counts. The target antigen is unknown.

The sequence came from an adult in good health. Specimen: skin, collected from a tuberculin skin test site. The chain recombines TRBV10-3 with TRBJ2-7; TRBD1 agrees at 7 bases. CDR3 in amino acids: CAISDGQAYEQYF. In nucleotides, the CDR3 is TGTGCCATCAGTGATGGACAGGCCTACGAGCAGTACTTC.